The entry below describes one TCR beta chain. The antigen is not known. In germline, CDR1 is MNHNS, CDR2 SASEGT. The CDR3 loop spans 11 amino acids. V was clipped by 2 bases and J by 5 bases, with 4 bases between them. Autoimmune disease history or systemic immunosuppression led to patients being barred. This sample is part of a study of OX40 agonist ivuxolimab in advanced cancers. TCRdb's copy holds only in-frame clones and misses some; the assay was immunoSEQ multiplex PCR. The repertoire consists of around 20,000 clones, with 84% occurring once and the leading ten covering under 55%. The study, taken as a whole, reports: Expanded clones tended on average to be more numerous among CD8+ T cells than CD4+. In the 0.1-3.0 mg/kg groups, partial responders showed among the lowest expansion. Antigen specificity of clonally expanded peripheral T cells was not established.

The TCR comes from an adult with an advanced solid tumor such as melanoma, head and neck, liver or kidney cancer. The V and J genes are TRBV6-1 and TRBJ2-7; D unresolved. The sample consisted of CD4+ or CD8+ T cells sorted from blood, taken in a trial of the OX40 agonist ivuxolimab. The CDR3 DNA reads as TGTGCCAGCAGTGAAACGGACGAGCAGTACTTC. This encodes CASSETDEQYF.